The clone carrying this TCR beta chain was recorded a few times. What it recognizes is unknown. TCRdb re-derived calls from the RT-PCR reads in MiXCR, one entry per CDR3 protein. The sample yields 800,000 to 1,000,000 distinct CDR3 sequences, approximately 22% seen once. The V gene lost 3 bases and the J gene lost 0 bases, with 12 bases spanning the gap. The germline V gene has CDR1 DFQATT and CDR2 SNEGSKA (reference sequence). This CDR3 contains 16 residues. This sample is part of a study of response to subunit inactivated influenza vaccine. Whole-study results and caveats: After each seasonal influenza vaccination, few new T cells are recruited, the authors suggested.

Sequencing used PBMCs from blood, obtained around 5 days after vaccination. The V call is TRBV20-1, the J call TRBJ1-6; D is possibly TRBD1 (5 bases). The receptor was isolated from a man between 50 and 59 years old who received an inactivated influenza vaccine. The CDR3 bases are TGCAGTGCTAGTTTTGCAGGGAGCTCCTATAATTCACCCCTCCACTTT. It encodes CSASFAGSSYNSPLHF.